The 32 T cell receptor beta chains presented below share a single source sample, sequenced in a study of T cells after yellow fever vaccination. TCRdb fed the 5' RACE reads into MiXCR, producing one record per CDR3 protein. The data hold fewer than 85,000 distinct CDR3 sequences, with approximately 7.5% observed a single time. The sequencing here drew on CD8+ T cells sorted from PBMCs, taken on the day of the yellow fever booster vaccination. These receptors were taken from a man aged 30 to 45 who received the YFV17D yellow fever vaccine.

This clonotype appeared a few times. V is TRBV2 and J is TRBJ2-7; TRBD2 aligns across 7 bases. Per germline, CDR1 SNHLY and CDR2 FYNNEI. The CDR3 consists of 15 residues. Trimming took 7 bases from V and 0 from J; bases not matched to a gene: 9. CDR3 region: CASIALAASSYEQYF. CDR3 in DNA: TGTGCCAGCATCGCTCTAGCGGCAAGCTCCTACGAGCAGTACTTC.

This sequence joins TRBV20-1 and TRBJ2-7, with D perhaps being TRBD1 or TRBD2 (5 bases each). V lost 1 base and J 3 bases, leaving 13 bases between the germline ends. This CDR3 is built from 14 residues. Germline assignment: CDR1 DFQATT and CDR2 SNEGSKA (reference sequence). The CDR3 bases are TGCAGTGCTAGAGTAGGGGACGGGGTCTACGAGCAGTACTTC. It specifies CSARVGDGVYEQYF.

This clonotype has only a few counts. This chain joins TRBV9 and TRBJ2-1; D is possibly TRBD2 (6 bases). Trimming cost V 4 bases and J 9 bases, with 8 bases left between them. Germline-derived CDR1 and CDR2 are SGDLS and YYNGEE. The length of the CDR3 is 11 residues. CDR3 sequence: CASSTSIEQFF. The DNA of the CDR3 is TGTGCCAGCAGCACTAGCATTGAGCAGTTCTTC.

This clonotype has only a few counts. The rearrangement joins TRBV9 to TRBJ2-3; a weak D match, TRBD1 (6 bases). Germline V gives CDR1 SGDLS, CDR2 YYNGEE. This CDR3 is 15 amino acids long. Deletions cut 3 bases from V and 1 base from J, with 12 bases between. CDR3 loop: CASSEMGAGTDTQYF. CDR3 in DNA: TGTGCCAGCAGCGAGATGGGGGCCGGCACAGATACGCAGTATTTT.

This chain joins TRBV23-1 and TRBJ2-5; 8 bases agree with TRBD1. Being an ORF, TRBV23-1 has a function that is uncertain. The CDR3 contains 14 residues. The V and J ends lost 3 bases and 5 bases, in that order; junction bases with no gene match: 5. CDR3: CASSHGQGRETQYF. The CDR3 DNA reads TGCGCCAGCAGTCACGGACAGGGCCGGGAGACCCAGTACTTC.

V and J are TRBV9 and TRBJ2-1; the match to TRBD2 covers 10 bases. CDR1 and CDR2 (germline): SGDLS, YYNGEE. The CDR3 sequence is 15 residues long. V was clipped by 4 bases and J by 6 bases; unmatched bases: 7. In DNA, the CDR3 is TGTGCCAGCAGCTTCGTGAGCGGGAGGGTCAATGAGCAGTTCTTC. This gives the protein CASSFVSGRVNEQFF.

This clonotype came up a few times. The J gene is TRBJ2-7, the V gene TRBV5-1; 14 nucleotides line up with TRBD2. J gave up 4 bases and V 0 bases, and 3 bases lay outside the gene matches. This CDR3 contains 16 residues. Germline values: CDR1 SGHRS, CDR2 YFSETQ. The CDR3 region is CASSLGLAGGQYEQYF. The CDR3 DNA is TGCGCCAGCAGCTTGGGACTAGCGGGAGGGCAGTACGAGCAGTACTTC.

The CDR3 DNA is TGTGCCACCCCTAATGACAGGGTGGGCTACGAGCAGTACTTC. Amino acid sequence: CATPNDRVGYEQYF. The genes are TRBV19 and TRBJ2-7; 7 bases match TRBD1. Germline V gives CDR1 LNHDA, CDR2 SQIVND (reference sequence). V lost 10 bases and J lost 3; bases outside the gene matches: 12. The CDR3 covers 14 residues.

The chain carries TRBV28 and TRBJ2-3; D possibly corresponds to TRBD2 (5 bases). The CDR3 covers 15 residues. V shed 6 bases and J shed 5 bases, with 18 bases lying between them. CDR1 and CDR2 from the germline V gene are MDHEN and SYDVKM. CDR3 nucleotide sequence: TGTGCCAGCAGCCCACTCGGGGTAGCTGAAGATACGCAGTATTTT. Translating it yields CASSPLGVAEDTQYF.

The chain is built from TRBV24-1 and TRBJ2-1, with 9 bases that match TRBD2. CDR3 length equals 17 residues. CDR1 and CDR2 (germline): KGHDR, SFDVKD. V was clipped by 2 bases and J by 4 bases; unmatched bases: 8. In DNA form, the CDR3 reads TGTGCCACCAGTGATTCAGTTCGCAGCGGGAGGTACAATGAGCAGTTCTTC. Protein product: CATSDSVRSGRYNEQFF.

The gene calls are TRBV29-1 and TRBJ1-5; 10 positions agree with TRBD1. Germline V gives CDR1 SQVTM, CDR2 ANQGSEA. V was clipped by 5 bases and J by 0 bases; unmatched bases: 4. The CDR3 totals 15 residues. The CDR3 sequence: CSVIGTGDSNQPQHF. The CDR3, as DNA: TGCAGCGTTATAGGGACAGGGGATAGCAATCAGCCCCAGCATTTT.

The chain is built from TRBV29-1 and TRBJ2-2; no clear D. CDR3 size: 13 residues. V dropped 7 bases and J dropped 2 bases, with 11 bases sitting between them. The germline CDR1 and CDR2 sequences are SQVTM and ANQGSEA. The CDR3 protein is CSADMKNTGELFF. CDR3 bases: TGCAGCGCAGATATGAAAAACACCGGGGAGCTGTTTTTT.

The table lists this clonotype with a few counts. V and J are TRBV30 and TRBJ2-5; 9 bases align to TRBD1. The CDR3 has 15 residues. Unmatched junction bases numbered 8, after V lost 2 bases and J lost 4 bases. Germline V lookup: CDR1 GTSNPN, CDR2 SVGIG (reference sequence). DNA for the CDR3: TGTGCCTGGAGTTCGGGACAGGGTTATCTAGAGACCCAGTACTTC. It encodes CAWSSGQGYLETQYF. Full variable domain (remainder filled in from reference TRBV30 and TRBJ2-5): SQTIHQWPATLVQPVGSPLSLECTVEGTSNPNLYWYRQAAGRGLQLLFYSVGIGQISSEVPQNLSASRPQDRQFILSSKKLLLSDSGFYLCAWSSGQGYLETQYFGPGTRLLVL.

At least ten counts were recorded for this clonotype. The chain carries TRBV27 and TRBJ2-7; weak D call: TRBD2 (6 bases). The germline V and J ends were trimmed by 1 base and 7 bases, with 8 bases remaining between them. Germline values: CDR1 MNHEY, CDR2 SMNVEV (reference sequence). The CDR3 has 12 amino acids. This chain's CDR3 is CASSLWGGEQYF. The CDR3 coding sequence is TGTGCCAGCAGTTTATGGGGAGGTGAGCAGTACTTC.

This clonotype was detected ten times or more. This chain links TRBV20-1 with TRBJ2-1; perhaps D is TRBD1 or TRBD2 (5 bases each). Trimming removed 4 bases from V and 0 bases from J, with 10 bases in between. Looked up from germline, CDR1 is DFQATT and CDR2 is SNEGSKA (reference sequence). There are 14 residues in the CDR3. The CDR3 here is CSATGALSYNEQFF. DNA for the CDR3: TGCAGTGCTACCGGGGCCCTCTCCTACAATGAGCAGTTCTTC.

In its sample, this clonotype was seen a few times. The genes are TRBV6-5 and TRBJ1-2; D unclear. CDR3 size: 15 residues. CDR1 and CDR2 from the germline V gene are MNHEY and SVGAGI. V dropped 3 bases and J dropped 2 bases, with 13 bases sitting between them. The CDR3 loop is CASSYYPGPNYGYTF. CDR3 bases: TGTGCCAGCAGTTATTACCCAGGTCCCAACTATGGCTACACCTTC.

Here the CDR3 reads CASTRLAGDPEQFF. The CDR3, as DNA: TGTGCCAGTACCCGCCTAGCGGGGGACCCTGAGCAGTTCTTC. V usage is TRBV19 and J usage is TRBJ2-1; 10 positions match TRBD2. Germline V gene lookup returns CDR1 LNHDA and CDR2 SQIVND (reference sequence). V lost 7 bases and J lost 9; bases outside the gene matches: 9. The CDR3 runs 14 residues.

This clonotype was picked up a small number of times. This chain joins TRBV7-2 and TRBJ2-6; the D is unclear. With 7 bases removed from V and 1 base from J, the gap between germline ends came to 11 bases. CDR3 length equals 15 residues. Looked up from germline, CDR1 is SGHTA and CDR2 is FQGNSA. CDR3 amino acids: CASTLLLSGANVLTF. CDR3 nucleotides: TGTGCCAGCACCCTTCTTTTATCTGGGGCCAACGTCCTGACTTTC.

In this sample, this clonotype turned up a few times. The CDR3 DNA sequence: TGCAGTGCTAGGGGAAGTGTTAATGAAAAACTGTTTTTT. This translates into CSARGSVNEKLFF. This chain uses TRBV20-1 with TRBJ1-4; D gene uncertain. Between the trimmed V and J ends, which lost 3 bases and 4 bases, there was a span of 9 bases. This CDR3 has 13 residues. Per germline, CDR1 DFQATT and CDR2 SNEGSKA (reference sequence).

The sample holds a few counts of this clonotype. The J gene is TRBJ2-7, the V gene TRBV7-9; a possible D gene is TRBD1 (5 bases). V lost 5 bases to trimming and J lost 2 bases, with 19 bases between them. Germline V lookup: CDR1 SEHNR, CDR2 FQNEAQ (reference sequence). CDR3 size: 16 residues. In DNA form, the CDR3 reads TGTGCCAGCAGCGGACACCGCGACATTCGTACCTACGAGCAGTACTTC. It is translated as CASSGHRDIRTYEQYF. Based on the CDR3 plus reference TRBV7-9 and TRBJ2-7, the full variable domain is DTGVSQNPRHKITKRGQNVTFRCDPISEHNRLYWYRQTLGQGPEFLTYFQNEAQLEKSRLLSDRFSAERPKGSFSTLEIQRTEQGDSAMYLCASSGHRDIRTYEQYFGPGTRLTVT.

The chain carries TRBV27 and TRBJ2-7; no reliable D call. CDR1 MNHEY and CDR2 SMNVEV come from the germline V gene (reference sequence). V was cut by 5 bases and J by 3 bases, with 11 bases left in between. The CDR3 sequence is 13 residues long. The CDR3 here is CASSVQLNYEQYF. Written as DNA, the CDR3 is TGTGCCAGCAGTGTTCAACTCAACTACGAGCAGTACTTC.

The V call is TRBV5-1, the J call TRBJ2-5; D is ambiguous. The germline gives CDR1 SGHRS, CDR2 YFSETQ. CDR3 length: 14 residues. The V and J ends lost 1 base and 2 bases respectively, with 9 bases between them. Here the CDR3 DNA reads TGCGCCAGCAGCTTGATCTCTCAACAAGAGACCCAGTACTTC. This gives the protein CASSLISQQETQYF. Together with reference TRBV5-1 and TRBJ2-5, the CDR3 gives the full variable domain: KAGVTQTPRYLIKTRGQQVTLSCSPISGHRSVSWYQQTPGQGLQFLFEYFSETQRNKGNFPGRFSGRQFSNSRSEMNVSTLELGDSALYLCASSLISQQETQYFGPGTRLLVL.

The chain's CDR3 is CASSLLSGSADTQYF. CDR3 coding DNA: TGTGCCAGCAGCTTGCTGAGCGGGAGTGCAGATACGCAGTATTTT. This chain joins TRBV7-9 and TRBJ2-3; TRBD2 aligns across 8 bases. J was trimmed by 4 bases and V by 3 bases; bases with no gene match: 6. The CDR3 consists of 15 residues. In germline, CDR1 is SEHNR, CDR2 FQNEAQ (reference sequence).

In its sample, this clonotype was seen a few times. The CDR3 coding sequence is TGTGCCAGCAGCATTACAGGGGCAGATACGCAGTATTTT. This translates into CASSITGADTQYF. The rearrangement links TRBV7-9 to TRBJ2-3; 7 bases are shared with TRBD1. This CDR3 is 13 amino acids long. Germline V lookup: CDR1 SEHNR, CDR2 FQNEAQ (reference sequence). The junction had 3 bases not matched to a gene; V was cut back by 5 bases and J by 4 bases. The variable domain in full, with the rest retrieved from reference TRBV7-9 and TRBJ2-3, is DTGVSQNPRHKITKRGQNVTFRCDPISEHNRLYWYRQTLGQGPEFLTYFQNEAQLEKSRLLSDRFSAERPKGSFSTLEIQRTEQGDSAMYLCASSITGADTQYFGPGTRLTVL.

This clonotype was seen repeatedly, ten times or more. V gene TRBV6-1 combines with J gene TRBJ2-3, with D possibly being TRBD1 or TRBD2 (5 bases each). With 6 bases removed from V and 4 bases from J, the gap between germline ends came to 11 bases. From germline, CDR1 is MNHNS and CDR2 SASEGT. The CDR3 covers 13 residues. The CDR3 sequence: CASSLTGPDTQYF. The CDR3, as DNA: TGTGCCAGCAGCCTGACGGGGCCAGATACGCAGTATTTT.

At least ten counts were recorded for this clonotype. This sequence joins TRBV13 and TRBJ2-7; D is possibly TRBD2 (5 bases). From germline, CDR1 is PRHDT and CDR2 FYEKMQ (reference sequence). The CDR3 contains 11 residues. The ends were cut back, 5 bases at V and 7 bases at J, with 9 bases in the middle. The DNA for the CDR3 is TGTGCCAGCAGCCCCAGGACTGAGCAGTACTTC. Amino acid sequence: CASSPRTEQYF. Full variable domain (outside the CDR3, taken from reference TRBV13 and TRBJ2-7): AAGVIQSPRHLIKEKRETATLKCYPIPRHDTVYWYQQGPGQDPQFLISFYEKMQSDKGSIPDRFSAQQFSDYHSELNMSSLELGDSALYFCASSPRTEQYFGPGTRLTVT.

This clonotype was counted a few times. The chain recombines TRBV5-1 with TRBJ2-3; 8 bases are shared with TRBD2. Germline-derived CDR1 and CDR2 are SGHRS and YFSETQ. The CDR3 consists of 16 residues. J gave up 0 bases and V 0 bases, and 3 bases lay outside the gene matches. The CDR3: CASSLVASGSTDTQYF. The CDR3 bases are TGCGCCAGCAGCTTGGTGGCTAGCGGGAGCACAGATACGCAGTATTTT.

In this sample, this clonotype turned up a few times. The chain employs TRBV13 and TRBJ2-1; 8 bases match TRBD2. The V segment lost 3 bases and the J segment 8 bases; nucleotides outside the gene matches: 6. The CDR3 has 14 residues. Germline V lookup: CDR1 PRHDT, CDR2 FYEKMQ (reference sequence). As DNA, the CDR3 is TGTGCCAGCAGCTTCGGGACTAGAATACATGAGCAGTTCTTC. Amino acid sequence: CASSFGTRIHEQFF.

The V and J genes are TRBV28 and TRBJ2-3; a possible D gene is TRBD1 (6 bases). This CDR3 comprises 14 residues. Germline CDR1 reads MDHEN; CDR2 reads SYDVKM. V was trimmed by 5 bases and J by 2 bases, leaving 11 bases between them. The CDR3 sequence: CASSKTGSTDTQYF. The CDR3 coding sequence is TGTGCCAGCAGTAAGACAGGCTCCACAGATACGCAGTATTTT.

A few counts support this clonotype. The rearrangement joins TRBV7-9 to TRBJ2-7, with no clear D. Germline V gives CDR1 SEHNR, CDR2 FQNEAQ (reference sequence). CDR3 length: 12 amino acids. The V gene lost 3 bases and the J gene lost 0 bases, with 3 bases spanning the gap. CDR3 region: CASSFSSYEQYF. The CDR3, as DNA: TGTGCCAGCAGCTTTTCCTCCTACGAGCAGTACTTC.

This clonotype was observed a handful of times. V gene TRBV7-2 combines with J gene TRBJ2-3, with 14 bases identical to TRBD2. Per the germline V gene, CDR1 is SGHTA and CDR2 is FQGNSA. V lost 5 bases, J lost 6 bases, and 10 bases stayed unmatched. The CDR3 runs to 17 residues. The CDR3 region has the DNA TGTGCCAGCAGCAGGGGACTAGCGGGAGAAAGAGCCGATACGCAGTATTTT. It yields the protein CASSRGLAGERADTQYF. Full variable domain (remainder filled in from reference TRBV7-2 and TRBJ2-3): GAGVSQSPSNKVTEKGKDVELRCDPISGHTALYWYRQSLGQGLEFLIYFQGNSAPDKSGLPSDRFSAERTGGSVSTLTIQRTQQEDSAVYLCASSRGLAGERADTQYFGPGTRLTVL.

The chain recombines TRBV6-5 with TRBJ2-1; the match to TRBD1 covers 8 bases. The trim removed 2 bases at V and 6 bases at J, leaving 6 bases unmatched. This CDR3 has 15 residues. Germline CDR1 and CDR2: MNHEY and SVGAGI. The CDR3 is CASSYLNTGGNEQFF. Here the CDR3 DNA reads TGTGCCAGCAGTTACCTGAATACAGGGGGCAATGAGCAGTTCTTC.